Here is one TCR beta chain with its context. Here immunoSEQ multiplex PCR was the method, and the copy in TCRdb shows in-frame clones only, minus some. This sample yields more than 150,000 clones, of which 72% are seen a single time; 13% belongs to the top ten. CDR1 and CDR2 (germline): SGHVS, FQNEAQ. J lost 4 bases, V lost 5 bases, and 7 bases had no gene match. This CDR3 region has 15 residues. These data belong to a study of cytotoxic CD8 clonotypes in ibrutinib-treated CLL. Overall study context: An average of about 250,000 productive templates and approximately 90,000 productive rearrangements was obtained per sample.

This receptor was obtained from a human donor with chronic lymphocytic leukemia. The chain is built from TRBV7-8 and TRBJ2-1; TRBD1 agrees at 8 bases. Sequencing used PBMCs, obtained after 24 months of ibrutinib treatment. CDR3 in DNA: TGTGCCAGCAGCCGGGACAGGTTAAGTTACAATGAGCAGTTCTTC. As protein: CASSRDRLSYNEQFF.